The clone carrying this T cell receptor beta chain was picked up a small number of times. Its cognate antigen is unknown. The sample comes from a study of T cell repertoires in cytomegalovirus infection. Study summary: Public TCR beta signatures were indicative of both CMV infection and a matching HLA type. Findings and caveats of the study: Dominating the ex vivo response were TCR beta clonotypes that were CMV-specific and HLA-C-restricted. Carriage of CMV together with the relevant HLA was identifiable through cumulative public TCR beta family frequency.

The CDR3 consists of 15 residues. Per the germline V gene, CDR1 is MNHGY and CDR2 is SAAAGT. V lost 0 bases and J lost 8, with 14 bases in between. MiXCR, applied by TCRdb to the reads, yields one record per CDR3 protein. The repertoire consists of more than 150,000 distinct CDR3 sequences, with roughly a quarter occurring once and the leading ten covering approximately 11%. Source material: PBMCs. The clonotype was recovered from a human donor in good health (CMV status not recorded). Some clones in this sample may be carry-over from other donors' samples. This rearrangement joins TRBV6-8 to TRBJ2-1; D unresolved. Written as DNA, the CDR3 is TGTGCCAGCAGTTACTCCCCTTCCTTACGGCATGAGCAGTTCTTC. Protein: CASSYSPSLRHEQFF.